This is a list of T cell receptor beta chains from one sample in a study of CD8 T cells in ankylosing spondylitis. TCRdb re-called the 5' RACE reads with MiXCR, one entry per CDR3 protein. The repertoire holds 350,000 or so distinct CDR3 sequences, 11% seen once, with about 10% in the top ten. The sequenced sample consisted of blood, either unsorted or a sorted T cell fraction (not recorded which). These receptors were taken from a female donor with ankylosing spondylitis or in good health (not recorded which). The CDR3 runs from the conserved cysteine through the conserved F or W. A D gene is named only where the DNA matches it firmly. Not all rows give a size; the values are once, few, many and, for expanded clones, a class.

>TRBD2|-|18|TRBV7-6|TRBJ2-1
TGTGCCAGCAGCTTAGAGACCGGGACTAGCGCCCGCTACAATGAGCAGTTCTTC
CASSLETGTSARYNEQFF
>-|many|15|TRBV5-1|TRBJ2-6
TGCGCCAGCAGCTTGTGGGGCTCTGGGGCCAACGTCCTGACTTTC
CASSLWGSGANVLTF
>-|many|14|TRBV20-1|TRBJ2-7
TGCAGTGCTAGAGATCGGCAGGGTTGGTACGAGCAGTACTTC
CSARDRQGWYEQYF
>-|many|13|TRBV10-3|TRBJ1-4
TGTGCCATCAGGGGAGGGCCGAATGAAAAACTGTTTTTT
CAIRGGPNEKLFF
>-|-|15|TRBV20-1|TRBJ1-5
TGCAGTGTGGTAGAGATCGGCAGGGGAGGTCAGCCCCAGCATTTT
CSVVEIGRGGQPQHF
>TRBD1|few|18|TRBV9|TRBJ1-2
TGTGCCAGCAGCGTAGCCCCGGGACAGGGGGCCGAGGACTATGGCTACACCTTC
CASSVAPGQGAEDYGYTF
>TRBD1|many|15|TRBV12-3/TRBV12-4|TRBJ1-5
TGTGCCAGCAGCCCAGGGACAGGGGCTCTTCAGCCCCAGCATTTT
CASSPGTGALQPQHF
>-|many|11|TRBV12-3/TRBV12-4|TRBJ1-2
TGTGCCAGCAGTCAGCTATATGGCTACACCTTC
CASSQLYGYTF
>TRBD2|many|22|TRBV20-1|TRBJ2-7
TGCAGTGCTAGAGATACGGGACTAGCGGGAGGCTCCCGCCGACCTGGGGTTTACGAGCAGTACTTC
CSARDTGLAGGSRRPGVYEQYF
>-|many|15|TRBV2|TRBJ1-2
TGTGCCAGCAGTGAAAGGGGGTTTCGGTCGAGGGGCTACACCTTC
CASSERGFRSRGYTF
>-|many|12|TRBV12-3/TRBV12-4|TRBJ2-2
TGTGCCAGCAGTTTAGACAACGGGGAGCTGTTTTTT
CASSLDNGELFF
>-|-|15|TRBV28|TRBJ1-5
TGTGCCAGCAGTTCACTATACAGTAGCAATCAGCCCCAGCATTTT
CASSSLYSSNQPQHF
>TRBD2|few|15|TRBV7-2|TRBJ2-3
TGTGCCAGCAGCTTACTAGCGGGAGTCATAGATACGCAGTATTTT
CASSLLAGVIDTQYF
>TRBD1|-|15|TRBV15|TRBJ2-4
TGTGCCACCAGCCCAGGGGGACCGGCCAAAAACATTCAGTACTTC
CATSPGGPAKNIQYF
>TRBD2|few|18|TRBV18|TRBJ2-3
TGTGCCAGCTCACCACCGTCCCTAGCGGGAGGTTTATCACATACGCAGTATTTT
CASSPPSLAGGLSHTQYF
>-|many|13|TRBV5-1|TRBJ2-2
TGCGCCAGCAGCTCGGATAACACCGGGGAGCTGTTTTTT
CASSSDNTGELFF
>-|many|15|TRBV5-1|TRBJ2-2
TGCGCCAGCAGCTTGGGGGCAGGGAAGGCCGGGGAGCTGTTTTTT
CASSLGAGKAGELFF
>-|many|14|TRBV20-1|TRBJ1-5
TGCAGTGCTAGGATGGGGTTCGGCAATCAGCCCCAGCATTTT
CSARMGFGNQPQHF
>TRBD2|many|18|TRBV5-1|TRBJ2-1
TGCGCCAGCAGCATGCTAGCGGGGGGGCCCGGTTCCTACAATGAGCAGTTCTTC
CASSMLAGGPGSYNEQFF
>TRBD2|few|18|TRBV18|TRBJ2-2
TGTGCCAGCTCATCCGGACTAGCGGGGGGGATGAACACCGGGGAGCTGTTTTTT
CASSSGLAGGMNTGELFF
>-|many|16|TRBV7-8|TRBJ2-1
TGTGCCAGCAGCTTAGCCTCGGGGGGCCAACGCGGCGAGCAGTTCTTC
CASSLASGGQRGEQFF
>-|many|15|TRBV6-1|TRBJ1-1
TGTGCCAGCAGACTATCAAGGACGGTGAACACTGAAGCTTTCTTT
CASRLSRTVNTEAFF
>-|-|14|TRBV14|TRBJ2-7
TGTGCCAGCAGCCAAGATATCGGCTCCTACGAGCAGTACTTC
CASSQDIGSYEQYF
>-|-|15|TRBV7-9|TRBJ1-3
TGTGCCAGCAGCTTAAAGGGGGTATTCAGAAACACCATATATTTT
CASSLKGVFRNTIYF